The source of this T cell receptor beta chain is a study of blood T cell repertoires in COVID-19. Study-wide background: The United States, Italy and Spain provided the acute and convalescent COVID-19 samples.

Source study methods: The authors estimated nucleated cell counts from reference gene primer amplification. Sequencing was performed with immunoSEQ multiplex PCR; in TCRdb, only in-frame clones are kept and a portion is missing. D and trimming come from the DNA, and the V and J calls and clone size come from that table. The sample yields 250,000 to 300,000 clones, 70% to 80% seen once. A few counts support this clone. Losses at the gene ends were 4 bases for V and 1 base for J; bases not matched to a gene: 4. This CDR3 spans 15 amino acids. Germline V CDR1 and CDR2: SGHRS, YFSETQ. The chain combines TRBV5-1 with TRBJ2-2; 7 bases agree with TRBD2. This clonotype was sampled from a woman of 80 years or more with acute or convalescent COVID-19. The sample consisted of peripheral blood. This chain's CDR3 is CASSPGGGNTGELFF. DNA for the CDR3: TGCGCCAGCAGCCCGGGCGGGGGGAACACCGGGGAGCTGTTTTTT.